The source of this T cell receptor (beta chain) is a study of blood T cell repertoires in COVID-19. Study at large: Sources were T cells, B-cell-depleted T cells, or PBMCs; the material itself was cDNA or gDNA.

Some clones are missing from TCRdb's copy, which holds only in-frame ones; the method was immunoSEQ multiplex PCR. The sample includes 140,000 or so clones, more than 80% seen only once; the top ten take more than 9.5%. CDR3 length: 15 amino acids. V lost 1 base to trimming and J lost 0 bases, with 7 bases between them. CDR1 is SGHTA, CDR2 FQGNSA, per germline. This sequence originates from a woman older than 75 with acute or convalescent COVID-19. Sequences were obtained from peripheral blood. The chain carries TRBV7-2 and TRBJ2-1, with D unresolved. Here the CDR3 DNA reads TGTGCCAGCAGCTTAGGCGTGAGCTCCTACAATGAGCAGTTCTTC. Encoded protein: CASSLGVSSYNEQFF.